This entry features one TCR beta chain sequence. This sample was included in a study of blood T cell repertoires in COVID-19. About the research overall: From T cells, B-cell-depleted T cells, or PBMCs came the material, which was cDNA or gDNA.

There are 16 residues in the CDR3. V lost 0 bases, J lost 3 bases, and 15 bases lay in between. CDR1 and CDR2 (germline): SGHRS, YFSETQ. Method: immunoSEQ multiplex PCR; TCRdb's copy keeps in-frame clones and lacks some. The data hold 34,000 or so clones, with 90% to 95% observed a single time. The chain has TRBV5-1 and TRBJ1-1; D may be TRBD1 (6 bases). The source is a man between 60 and 75 years old with active or convalescent COVID-19. The material sequenced was peripheral blood. Here the CDR3 reads CASSLGDTLRDTEAFF. The CDR3 coding sequence is TGCGCCAGCAGCTTGGGGGACACCCTTCGGGACACTGAAGCTTTCTTT.